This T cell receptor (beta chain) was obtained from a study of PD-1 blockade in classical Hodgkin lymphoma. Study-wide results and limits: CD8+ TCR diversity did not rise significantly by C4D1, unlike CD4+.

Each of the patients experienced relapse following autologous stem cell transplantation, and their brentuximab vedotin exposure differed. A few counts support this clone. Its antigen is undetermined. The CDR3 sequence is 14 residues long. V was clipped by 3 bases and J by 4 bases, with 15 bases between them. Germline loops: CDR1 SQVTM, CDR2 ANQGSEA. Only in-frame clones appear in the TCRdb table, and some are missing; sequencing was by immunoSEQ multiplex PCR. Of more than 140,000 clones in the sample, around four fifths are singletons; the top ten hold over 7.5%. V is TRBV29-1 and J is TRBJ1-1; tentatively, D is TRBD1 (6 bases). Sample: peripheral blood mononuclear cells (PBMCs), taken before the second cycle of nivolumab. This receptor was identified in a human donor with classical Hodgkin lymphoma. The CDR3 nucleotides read TGCAGCGTTGACGCGGGGGGCGCCGGCACTGAAGCTTTCTTT. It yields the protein CSVDAGGAGTEAFF. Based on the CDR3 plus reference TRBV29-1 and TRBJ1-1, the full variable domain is SAVISQKPSRDICQRGTSLTIQCQVDSQVTMMFWYRQQPGQSLTLIATANQGSEATYESGFVIDKFPISRPNLTFSTLTVSNMSPEDSSIYLCSVDAGGAGTEAFFGQGTRLTVV.